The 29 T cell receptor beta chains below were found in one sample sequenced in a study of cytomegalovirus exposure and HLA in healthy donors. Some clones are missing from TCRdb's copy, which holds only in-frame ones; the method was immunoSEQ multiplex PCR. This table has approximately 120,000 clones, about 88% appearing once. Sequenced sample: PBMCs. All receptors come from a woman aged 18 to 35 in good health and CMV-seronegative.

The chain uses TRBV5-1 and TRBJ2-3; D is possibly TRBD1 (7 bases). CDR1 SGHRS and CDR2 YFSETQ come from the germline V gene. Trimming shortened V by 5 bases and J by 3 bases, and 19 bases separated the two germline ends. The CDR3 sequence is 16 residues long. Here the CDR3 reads CASRQLQGGGTDTQYF. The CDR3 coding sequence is TGCGCCAGCAGACAGCTTCAGGGGGGCGGGACAGATACGCAGTATTTT.

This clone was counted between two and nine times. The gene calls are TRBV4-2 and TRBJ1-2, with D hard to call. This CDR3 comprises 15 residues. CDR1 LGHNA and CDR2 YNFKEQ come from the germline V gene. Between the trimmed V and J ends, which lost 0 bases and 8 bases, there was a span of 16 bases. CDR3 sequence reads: CASSQERMGVVGYTF. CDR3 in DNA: TGTGCCAGCAGCCAAGAAAGGATGGGAGTGGTAGGCTACACCTTC.

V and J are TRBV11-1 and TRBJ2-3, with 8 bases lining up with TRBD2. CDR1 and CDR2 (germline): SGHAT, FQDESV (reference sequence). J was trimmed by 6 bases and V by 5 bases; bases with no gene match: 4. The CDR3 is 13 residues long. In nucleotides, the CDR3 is TGTGCCAGCAGCGCAGCGGGGGTGGATACGCAGTATTTT. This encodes CASSAAGVDTQYF.

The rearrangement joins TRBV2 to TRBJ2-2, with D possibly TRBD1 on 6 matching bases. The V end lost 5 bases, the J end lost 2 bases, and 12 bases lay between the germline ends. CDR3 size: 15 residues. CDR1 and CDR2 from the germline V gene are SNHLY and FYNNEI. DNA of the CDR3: TGTGCCAGCAGTCCGGAGACAGGAAACACCGGGGAGCTGTTTTTT. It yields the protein CASSPETGNTGELFF.

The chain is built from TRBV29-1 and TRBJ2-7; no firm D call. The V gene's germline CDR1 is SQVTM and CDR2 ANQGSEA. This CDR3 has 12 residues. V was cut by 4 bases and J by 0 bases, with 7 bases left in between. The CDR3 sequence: CSVGYGSYEQYF. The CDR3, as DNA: TGCAGCGTTGGTTACGGCTCCTACGAGCAGTACTTC.

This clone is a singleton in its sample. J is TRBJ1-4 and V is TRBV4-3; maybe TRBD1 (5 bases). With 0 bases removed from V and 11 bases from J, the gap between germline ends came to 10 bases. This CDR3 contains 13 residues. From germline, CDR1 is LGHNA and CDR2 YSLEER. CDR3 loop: CASSQEGVGKLFF. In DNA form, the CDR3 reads TGCGCCAGCAGCCAAGAAGGGGTAGGGAAACTGTTTTTT.

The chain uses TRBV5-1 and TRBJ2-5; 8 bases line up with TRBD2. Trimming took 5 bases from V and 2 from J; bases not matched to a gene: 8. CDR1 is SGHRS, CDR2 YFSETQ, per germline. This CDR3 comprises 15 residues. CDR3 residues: CASREAGALQETQYF. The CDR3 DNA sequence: TGCGCCAGCAGGGAAGCGGGGGCCCTTCAAGAGACCCAGTACTTC.

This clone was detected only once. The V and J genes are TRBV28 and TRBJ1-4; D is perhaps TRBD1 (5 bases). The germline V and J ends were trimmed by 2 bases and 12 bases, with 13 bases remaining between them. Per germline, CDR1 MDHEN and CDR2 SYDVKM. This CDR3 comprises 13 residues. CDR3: CASSLGGGVELFF. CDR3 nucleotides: TGTGCCAGCAGTTTAGGTGGGGGGGTCGAACTGTTTTTT. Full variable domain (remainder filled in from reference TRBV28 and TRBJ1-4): DVKVTQSSRYLVKRTGEKVFLECVQDMDHENMFWYRQDPGLGLRLIYFSYDVKMKEKGDIPEGYSVSREKKERFSLILESASTNQTSMYLCASSLGGGVELFFGSGTQLSVL.

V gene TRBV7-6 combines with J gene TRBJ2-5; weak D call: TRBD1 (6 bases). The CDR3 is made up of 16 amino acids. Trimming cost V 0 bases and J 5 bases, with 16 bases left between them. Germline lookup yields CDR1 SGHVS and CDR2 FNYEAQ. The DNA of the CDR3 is TGTGCCAGCAGCTTAGCGCCGGCAGGGGTGATGGAGACCCAGTACTTC. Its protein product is CASSLAPAGVMETQYF.

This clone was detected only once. CDR3 protein: CASSVSENTEAFF. In DNA form, the CDR3 reads TGTGCCAGCAGTGTGTCAGAGAACACTGAAGCTTTCTTT. V gene TRBV6-4 combines with J gene TRBJ1-1; no firm D call. This CDR3 region has 13 residues. Trimming left V 4 bases short and J 1 base short, with 7 bases between. CDR1 is MRHNA, CDR2 SNTAGT, per germline.

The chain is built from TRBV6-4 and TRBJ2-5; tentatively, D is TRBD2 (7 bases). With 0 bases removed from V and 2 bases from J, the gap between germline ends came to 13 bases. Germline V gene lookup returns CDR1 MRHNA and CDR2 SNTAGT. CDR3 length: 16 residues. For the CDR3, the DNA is TGTGCCAGCAGTGACTCCGGGGGAGGGGGACAAGAGACCCAGTACTTC. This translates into CASSDSGGGGQETQYF.

The DNA of the CDR3 is TGTGCCAGCACGATTCAGCGGGAGGGCAGTTTTGGGGAGCTGTTTTTT. It is translated as CASTIQREGSFGELFF. The chain joins TRBV27 to TRBJ2-2; TRBD2 matches 10 bases. The V segment lost 7 bases and the J segment 8 bases; nucleotides outside the gene matches: 13. Looked up from germline, CDR1 is MNHEY and CDR2 is SMNVEV (reference sequence). The CDR3 consists of 16 residues.

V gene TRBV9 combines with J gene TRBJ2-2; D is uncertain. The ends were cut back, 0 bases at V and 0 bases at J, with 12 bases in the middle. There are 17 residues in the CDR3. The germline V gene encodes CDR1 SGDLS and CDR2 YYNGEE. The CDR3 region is CASSVANPGSNTGELFF. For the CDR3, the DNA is TGTGCCAGCAGCGTAGCTAATCCCGGTTCGAACACCGGGGAGCTGTTTTTT.

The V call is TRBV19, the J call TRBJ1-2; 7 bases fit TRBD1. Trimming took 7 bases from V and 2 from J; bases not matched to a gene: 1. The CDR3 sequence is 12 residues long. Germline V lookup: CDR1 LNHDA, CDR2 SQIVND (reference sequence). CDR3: CASMGQNYGYTF. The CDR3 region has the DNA TGTGCCAGTATGGGACAGAACTATGGCTACACCTTC.

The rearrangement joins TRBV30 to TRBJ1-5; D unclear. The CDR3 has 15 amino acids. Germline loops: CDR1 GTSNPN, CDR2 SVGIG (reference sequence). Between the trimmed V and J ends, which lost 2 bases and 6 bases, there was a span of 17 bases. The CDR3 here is CAWSHAGRGFQPQHF. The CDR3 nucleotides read TGTGCCTGGAGTCACGCGGGCCGGGGATTTCAGCCCCAGCATTTT. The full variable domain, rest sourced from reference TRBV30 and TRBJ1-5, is SQTIHQWPATLVQPVGSPLSLECTVEGTSNPNLYWYRQAAGRGLQLLFYSVGIGQISSEVPQNLSASRPQDRQFILSSKKLLLSDSGFYLCAWSHAGRGFQPQHFGDGTRLSIL.

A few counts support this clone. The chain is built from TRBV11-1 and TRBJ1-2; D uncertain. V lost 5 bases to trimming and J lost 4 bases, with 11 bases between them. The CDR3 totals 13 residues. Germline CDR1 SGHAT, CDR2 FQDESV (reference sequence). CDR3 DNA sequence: TGTGCCAGCAGCGGAGCGGTGAGCTATGGCTACACCTTC. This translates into CASSGAVSYGYTF.

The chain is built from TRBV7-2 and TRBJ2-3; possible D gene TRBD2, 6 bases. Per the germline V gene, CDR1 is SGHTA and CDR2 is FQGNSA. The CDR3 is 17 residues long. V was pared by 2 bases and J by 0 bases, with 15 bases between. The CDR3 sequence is CASSLNFRSGSTDTQYF. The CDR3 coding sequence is TGTGCCAGCAGCTTAAATTTCCGTAGCGGTAGCACAGATACGCAGTATTTT.

The CDR3 protein is CASSLLAGNYGYTF. Written as DNA, the CDR3 is TGTGCCAGCAGCTTGCTGGCAGGCAACTATGGCTACACCTTC. The chain combines TRBV5-6 with TRBJ1-2; no definite D call. The V end lost 1 base, the J end lost 2 bases, and 9 bases lay between the germline ends. This CDR3 has 14 residues. CDR1 SGHDT and CDR2 YYEEEE come from the germline V gene. Filled out from reference TRBV5-6 and TRBJ1-2, the complete variable domain reads DAGVTQSPTHLIKTRGQQVTLRCSPKSGHDTVSWYQQALGQGPQFIFQYYEEEERQRGNFPDRFSGHQFPNYSSELNVNALLLGDSALYLCASSLLAGNYGYTFGSGTRLTVV.

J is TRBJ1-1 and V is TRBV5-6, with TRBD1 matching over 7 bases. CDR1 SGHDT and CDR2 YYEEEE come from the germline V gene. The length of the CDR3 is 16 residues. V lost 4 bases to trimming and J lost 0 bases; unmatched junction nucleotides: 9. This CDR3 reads CASSLPRTGMNTEAFF. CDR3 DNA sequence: TGTGCCAGCAGCCTACCTCGGACAGGAATGAACACTGAAGCTTTCTTT.

As DNA, the CDR3 is TGTGCCTGGAGTGACCGAGTGACAGGGGAGGGTGAGCAGTACTTC. As protein: CAWSDRVTGEGEQYF. The chain has TRBV30 and TRBJ2-7, with D possibly matching TRBD1 (8 bases). Germline CDR1 reads GTSNPN; CDR2 reads SVGIG (reference sequence). The CDR3 runs to 15 residues. V was trimmed by 1 base and J by 7 bases, leaving 20 bases between them.

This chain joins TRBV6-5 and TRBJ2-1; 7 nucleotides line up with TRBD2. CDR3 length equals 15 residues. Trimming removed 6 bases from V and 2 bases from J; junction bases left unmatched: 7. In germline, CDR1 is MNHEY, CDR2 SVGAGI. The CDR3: CASSSNGGTYNEQFF. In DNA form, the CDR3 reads TGTGCCAGCAGCTCCAACGGGGGGACCTACAATGAGCAGTTCTTC.

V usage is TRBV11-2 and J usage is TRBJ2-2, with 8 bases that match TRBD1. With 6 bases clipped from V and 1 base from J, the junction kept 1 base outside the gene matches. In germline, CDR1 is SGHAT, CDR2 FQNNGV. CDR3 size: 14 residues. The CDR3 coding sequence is TGTGCCAGCAGAGGGACAGGGAACACCGGGGAGCTGTTTTTT. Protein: CASRGTGNTGELFF.

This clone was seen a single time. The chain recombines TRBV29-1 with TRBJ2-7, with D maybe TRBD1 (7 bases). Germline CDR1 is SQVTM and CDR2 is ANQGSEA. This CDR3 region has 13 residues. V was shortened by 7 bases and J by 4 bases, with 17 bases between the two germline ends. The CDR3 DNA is TGCAGCGCCCGACAGGGACTTATGTACGAGCAGTACTTC. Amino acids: CSARQGLMYEQYF.

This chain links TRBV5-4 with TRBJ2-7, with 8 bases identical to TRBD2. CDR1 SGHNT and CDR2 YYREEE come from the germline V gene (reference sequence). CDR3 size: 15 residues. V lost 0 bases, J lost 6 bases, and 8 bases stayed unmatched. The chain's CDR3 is CASSLGLAGYIEQYF. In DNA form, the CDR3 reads TGTGCCAGCAGCTTGGGATTAGCGGGATATATCGAGCAGTACTTC.

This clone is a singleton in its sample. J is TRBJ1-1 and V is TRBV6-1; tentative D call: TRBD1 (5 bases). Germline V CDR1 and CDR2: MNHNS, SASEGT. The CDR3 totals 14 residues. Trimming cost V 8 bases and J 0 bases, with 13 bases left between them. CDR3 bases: TGTGCCAGCTTGACAGAACCGATGAACACTGAAGCTTTCTTT. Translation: CASLTEPMNTEAFF.

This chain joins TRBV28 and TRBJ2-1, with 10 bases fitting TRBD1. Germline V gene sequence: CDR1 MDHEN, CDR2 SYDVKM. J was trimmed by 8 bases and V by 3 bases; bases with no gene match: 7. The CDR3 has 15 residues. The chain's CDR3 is CASSFRGQGLDEQFF. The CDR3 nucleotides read TGTGCCAGCAGTTTCAGGGGACAGGGGTTGGATGAGCAGTTCTTC.

In DNA form, the CDR3 reads TGTGCCTACGACAGGGGGCTAAAAGTCACAGATACGCAGTATTTT. This sequence encodes CAYDRGLKVTDTQYF. The chain employs TRBV30 and TRBJ2-3; 10 bases are a match to TRBD1. CDR1 and CDR2 (germline): GTSNPN, SVGIG (reference sequence). With 7 bases clipped from V and 2 bases from J, the junction kept 9 bases outside the gene matches. The CDR3 has 15 amino acids.

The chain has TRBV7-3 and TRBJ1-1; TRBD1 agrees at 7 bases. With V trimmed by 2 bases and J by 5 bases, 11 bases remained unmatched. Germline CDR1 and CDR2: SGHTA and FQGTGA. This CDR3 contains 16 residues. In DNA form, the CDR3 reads TGTGCCAGCAGCTTACAGCCTACTTCAGGGGGGACTGAAGCTTTCTTT. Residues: CASSLQPTSGGTEAFF.

The CDR3 is CASSAYGTSGGGVTDTQYF. The CDR3 DNA is TGTGCCAGCAGCGCCTACGGGACTAGCGGGGGGGGAGTCACAGATACGCAGTATTTT. The V call is TRBV9, the J call TRBJ2-3, with 16 bases matching TRBD2. The CDR3 length is 19 residues. Germline V gene data show CDR1 as SGDLS and CDR2 as YYNGEE. After removal of 3 bases from V and 2 bases from J, the junction contained 9 bases not matched to a gene.